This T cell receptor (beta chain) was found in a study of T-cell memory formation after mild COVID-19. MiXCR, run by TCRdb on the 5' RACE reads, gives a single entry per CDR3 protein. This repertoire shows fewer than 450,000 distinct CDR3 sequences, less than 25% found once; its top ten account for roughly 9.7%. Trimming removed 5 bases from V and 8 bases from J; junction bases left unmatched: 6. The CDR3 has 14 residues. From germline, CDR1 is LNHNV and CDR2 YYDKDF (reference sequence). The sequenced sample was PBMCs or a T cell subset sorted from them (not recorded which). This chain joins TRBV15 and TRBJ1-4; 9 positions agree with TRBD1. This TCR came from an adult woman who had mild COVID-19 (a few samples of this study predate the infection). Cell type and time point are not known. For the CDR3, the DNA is TGTGCCACCAGCCAGGACAGGGGTCAGGAAAAACTGTTTTTT. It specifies CATSQDRGQEKLFF.